This passage covers 5 T cell receptor beta chains from one sample sequenced in a study of cytotoxic CD8 clonotypes in ibrutinib-treated CLL. The protocol was immunoSEQ multiplex PCR, while the TCRdb copy is restricted to in-frame clones and leaves out a portion. The table records 200,000 to 250,000 clones, roughly 70% of them present only once. Sequenced material: PBMCs, taken after 24 months of ibrutinib treatment. The receptors stem from a human donor with chronic lymphocytic leukemia.

The chain carries TRBV19 and TRBJ1-5; D may be TRBD1 (5 bases). Trimming shortened V by 3 bases and J by 0 bases, and 18 bases separated the two germline ends. In germline, CDR1 is LNHDA, CDR2 SQIVND (reference sequence). The CDR3 covers 18 residues. This CDR3 is CASSIKQARALSNQPQHF. In nucleotides, the CDR3 is TGTGCCAGTAGTATTAAACAGGCCCGGGCTCTTAGCAATCAGCCCCAGCATTTT.

This clone was detected once. This chain links TRBV28 with TRBJ2-2; TRBD2 aligns across 7 bases. The CDR3 totals 15 residues. Germline-derived CDR1 and CDR2 are MDHEN and SYDVKM. V shed 6 bases and J 3 bases; nucleotides not matched to a gene: 7. The CDR3 DNA follows: TGTGCCAGCAGCTCGCGGGAGATCGACACCGGGGAGCTGTTTTTT. Protein: CASSSREIDTGELFF.

This chain links TRBV9 with TRBJ2-3; D is ambiguous. Germline V gene sequence: CDR1 SGDLS, CDR2 YYNGEE. The CDR3 runs to 13 residues. V shed 0 bases and J shed 10 bases, with 12 bases lying between them. CDR3 DNA sequence: TGTGCCAGCAGCGTAGGATTCTCTGGCGCGCAGTATTTT. Translating it yields CASSVGFSGAQYF.

V usage is TRBV6-5 and J usage is TRBJ2-3, with D hard to call. This CDR3 spans 12 amino acids. V was clipped by 7 bases and J by 3 bases, with 8 bases between them. Germline CDR1 and CDR2: MNHEY and SVGAGI. CDR3 sequence reads: CASTTGTDTQYF. The DNA of the CDR3 is TGTGCCAGCACTACCGGGACAGATACGCAGTATTTT.

The chain's CDR3 is CASSVGGRPDEQFF. The CDR3 nucleotides are TGTGCCAGTAGTGTAGGAGGACGGCCGGATGAGCAGTTCTTC. The chain links TRBV19 to TRBJ2-1; a possible D gene is TRBD2 (5 bases). The V gene lost 5 bases and the J gene lost 8 bases, with 16 bases spanning the gap. This CDR3 is 14 amino acids long. The V gene's germline CDR1 is LNHDA and CDR2 SQIVND (reference sequence).